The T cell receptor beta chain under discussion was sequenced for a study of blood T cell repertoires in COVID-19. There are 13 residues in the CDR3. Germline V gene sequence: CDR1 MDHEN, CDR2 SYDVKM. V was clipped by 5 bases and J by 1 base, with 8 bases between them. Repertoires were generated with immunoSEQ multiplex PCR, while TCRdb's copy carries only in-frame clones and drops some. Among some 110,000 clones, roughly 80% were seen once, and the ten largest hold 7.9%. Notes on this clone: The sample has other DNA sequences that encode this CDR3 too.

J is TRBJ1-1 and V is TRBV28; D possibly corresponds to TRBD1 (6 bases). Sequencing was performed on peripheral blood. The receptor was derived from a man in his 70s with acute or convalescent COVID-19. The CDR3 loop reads CASSTTGNTEAFF. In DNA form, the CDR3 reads TGTGCCAGCAGTACGACAGGGAACACTGAAGCTTTCTTT.